The source of this TCR beta chain is a study of breast tumors, draining lymph nodes, adjacent tissues. Axillary draining lymph nodes of breast cancer patients supplied the node samples. TCRdb processed the multiplex PCR reads anew with MiXCR; each CDR3 protein has one entry. The data show approximately 130,000 distinct CDR3 sequences, 21% seen once. CDR1 is SGHRS and CDR2 is YFSETQ in the germline V gene. V was shortened by 0 bases and J by 0 bases, with 10 bases between the two germline ends. The CDR3 has 17 residues. Study-level findings and limits: Tumor and nontumor repertoires were significantly more similar in luminal-like than in basal-like breast cancer.

This clonotype was seen a few times. Its specificity is not known. What was sequenced was axillary lymph node tissue. The chain employs TRBV5-1 and TRBJ2-6; D gene ambiguous. The TCR was taken from a female donor with breast cancer. Some clones in this sample may be carry-over from other donors' samples. The chain's CDR3 is CASSLGLRLSGANVLTF. In nucleotides, the CDR3 is TGCGCCAGCAGCTTGGGATTGCGACTCTCTGGGGCCAACGTCCTGACTTTC.